This TCR beta chain was sequenced for a study of tumor and adjacent non-tumor tissue in lung cancer. This sample's RNA came from whole unsorted tissue. Newly diagnosed lung cancer patients had thoracic surgery in China, August–late 2014, without prior chemotherapy. CDR3 length equals 14 residues. Germline lookup yields CDR1 MGHRA and CDR2 YSYEKL. Note on this clonotype: Its antigen remains unknown. At one end the junction does not follow the germline gene, possibly because of a read error.

Study-level findings and limits: Significantly higher TCR diversity was found in tumor than normal lung.

TCRbeta libraries were built with three rounds of nested PCR, modified from ARM-PCR. TCRdb re-called the multiplex PCR reads with MiXCR, one entry per CDR3 protein. The repertoire has 60,000 to 90,000 distinct CDR3 sequences, around 77% of them found once; the top ten carry approximately 12%. Specimen: lung tumor tissue. The chain carries TRBV4-1 and TRBJ2-2; D is uncertain. The sequence derives from a woman between 45 and 65 years old with non-small cell lung cancer. CDR3 nucleotides: TGCGCCAGCCGCATTAGTAGGAACACCCGGGAGCTGTTTTTT. It specifies CASRISRNTRELFF.